The 19 T cell receptor beta chains given below trace back to one sample, sequenced in a study of blood T cells in healthy people across ages. The use of a sample-barcoded 5' primer and a J-beta primer mix characterized a second PCR of roughly 7 to 11 cycles. One entry per CDR3 protein, called by TCRdb with MiXCR from the 5' RACE reads. Of around 870,000 distinct CDR3 sequences listed, around 28% are singletons. Sequenced sample: blood. The receptors derive from a woman of 80 years or more in good health.

This clonotype was detected a few times. The V call is TRBV7-2, the J call TRBJ1-3; TRBD1 aligns across 8 bases. Germline lookup yields CDR1 SGHTA and CDR2 FQGNSA. V lost 5 bases and J lost 0; bases outside the gene matches: 6. This CDR3 contains 16 residues. In DNA form, the CDR3 reads TGTGCCAGCAGCCCAATCAGGGGGCACTCTGGAAACACCATATATTTT. It specifies CASSPIRGHSGNTIYF.

This clonotype was recorded at least ten times. The V gene is TRBV3-1, the J gene TRBJ1-2, with a weak D call TRBD1 (6 bases). Trimming cost V 3 bases and J 4 bases, with 12 bases left between them. CDR3 length equals 14 residues. Germline loops: CDR1 LGHDT, CDR2 YNNKEL (reference sequence). Written as DNA, the CDR3 is TGTGCCAGCAGCCAGTCGCGGGGGGCCTATGGCTACACCTTC. Translated: CASSQSRGAYGYTF.

The table lists this clonotype with a few counts. Mismatch with germline at one junction end may stem from a read error. The J gene is TRBJ2-7, the V gene TRBV3-1, with TRBD1 matching 9 bases. This CDR3 has 15 amino acids. Germline V CDR1 and CDR2: LGHDT, YNNKEL (reference sequence). As DNA, the CDR3 is TGTGCCGGCAGCCAAGCCGGGACAGGGCCGTACGAGCAGTACTTC. This encodes CAGSQAGTGPYEQYF.

The sample holds many counts of this clonotype. The chain joins TRBV7-2 to TRBJ1-2; 12 nucleotides align to TRBD1. The V and J ends lost 3 bases and 7 bases, in that order; junction bases with no gene match: 9. This CDR3 region has 16 residues. Looked up from germline, CDR1 is SGHTA and CDR2 is FQGNSA. The CDR3 sequence: CASSFPRGQGASGYTF. DNA of the CDR3: TGTGCCAGCAGCTTCCCCCGGGGACAGGGGGCGAGTGGCTACACCTTC. The full variable domain, rest sourced from reference TRBV7-2 and TRBJ1-2, is GAGVSQSPSNKVTEKGKDVELRCDPISGHTALYWYRQSLGQGLEFLIYFQGNSAPDKSGLPSDRFSAERTGGSVSTLTIQRTQQEDSAVYLCASSFPRGQGASGYTFGSGTRLTVV.

V is TRBV7-2 and J is TRBJ1-2; TRBD1 aligns across 7 bases. V shed 5 bases, J shed 8 bases, and the junction held 8 bases outside the gene matches. The germline V gene encodes CDR1 SGHTA and CDR2 FQGNSA. This CDR3 spans 13 amino acids. This CDR3 is CASSRGTVEGYTF. Written as DNA, the CDR3 is TGTGCCAGCAGCCGCGGGACAGTGGAGGGCTACACCTTC. Together with reference TRBV7-2 and TRBJ1-2, the CDR3 gives the full variable domain: GAGVSQSPSNKVTEKGKDVELRCDPISGHTALYWYRQSLGQGLEFLIYFQGNSAPDKSGLPSDRFSAERTGGSVSTLTIQRTQQEDSAVYLCASSRGTVEGYTFGSGTRLTVV.

The chain couples TRBV6-6 to TRBJ1-1; 9 bases line up with TRBD1. Germline V gene data show CDR1 as MNHNY and CDR2 as SVGAGI (reference sequence). V lost 2 bases to trimming and J lost 5 bases; unmatched junction nucleotides: 12. The CDR3 length is 17 residues. The CDR3 DNA reads as TGTGCCAGCAGTTACCCACCGGGACAGGGCGCTCAGACTGAAGCTTTCTTT. Translating gives CASSYPPGQGAQTEAFF.

Of note for this clonotype: A read error may explain this, as a much larger clone is one base away. The V gene is TRBV5-6, the J gene TRBJ2-1; TRBD2 might be the D (5 bases). V gave up 7 bases and J gave up 10 bases, with 18 bases separating them. Germline-derived CDR1 and CDR2 are SGHDT and YYEEEE. This CDR3 is built from 13 residues. The CDR3 DNA reads as TGTGCCAGCCGCCGTGCGGGTCGCTACGAGCAGTTCTTC. It encodes CASRRAGRYEQFF.

This clonotype showed up just a few times. This chain uses TRBV24-1 with TRBJ2-2; the D gene could be TRBD1 or TRBD2 (7 bases each). V lost 4 bases and J 4 bases, leaving 15 bases between the germline ends. CDR3 length equals 16 residues. CDR1 is KGHDR, CDR2 SFDVKD, per germline. In DNA form, the CDR3 reads TGTGCCACCAGTGACTCAGGGGGGGCGGTCACCGGGGAGCTGTTTTTT. Translation: CATSDSGGAVTGELFF.

This clonotype was observed at least ten times. The gene calls are TRBV7-2 and TRBJ1-2; no clear D gene. This CDR3 has 14 residues. In germline, CDR1 is SGHTA, CDR2 FQGNSA. Trimming took off 0 bases at V and 9 bases at J, with 14 bases between the two ends. CDR3 residues: CASSLAEVTLSYTF. CDR3 DNA sequence: TGTGCCAGCAGCTTAGCGGAGGTTACTTTGAGCTACACCTTC.

This clonotype was counted ten times or more. The gene calls are TRBV9 and TRBJ2-1; 7 bases agree with TRBD2. The CDR3 consists of 16 residues. CDR1 is SGDLS and CDR2 is YYNGEE in the germline V gene. V shed 0 bases, J shed 4 bases, and the junction held 7 bases outside the gene matches. CDR3 residues: CASSVDWRGRYNEQFF. The CDR3 region has the DNA TGTGCCAGCAGCGTAGACTGGCGGGGGAGGTACAATGAGCAGTTCTTC.

Note on this clonotype: Being one base from a much bigger clone, this may be a read error. The chain links TRBV5-4 to TRBJ2-5, with a tentative D call TRBD2 (6 bases). Germline V gene lookup returns CDR1 SGHNT and CDR2 YYREEE (reference sequence). The CDR3 is made up of 16 amino acids. With 4 bases removed from V and 6 bases from J, the gap between germline ends came to 22 bases. The CDR3 loop reads CASSASGTGHPKTQYF. DNA of the CDR3: TGTGCCAGCAGCGCATCCGGGACTGGTCATCCCAAGACCCAGTACTTC.

This chain links TRBV18 with TRBJ2-4; D is possibly TRBD2 (6 bases). Germline V gene data show CDR1 as KGHSH and CDR2 as LQKENI. Deletions cut 2 bases from V and 0 bases from J, with 11 bases between. The CDR3 covers 16 residues. CDR3 in amino acids: CASSPREVGAKNIQYF. The DNA for the CDR3 is TGTGCCAGCTCACCAAGGGAGGTTGGAGCCAAAAACATTCAGTACTTC.

This clonotype showed up many times. The chain joins TRBV5-1 to TRBJ1-6, with 10 bases matching TRBD1. V dropped 4 bases and J dropped 10; count of bases not matched to a gene: 2. Per germline, CDR1 SGHRS and CDR2 YFSETQ. The CDR3 length is 13 residues. The CDR3 sequence is CASSGTGASPLHF. In nucleotides, the CDR3 is TGCGCCAGCAGCGGGACAGGGGCCTCACCCCTCCACTTT.

This clonotype was detected a few times. An end of the junction differs from the germline gene, which may be a read error. This chain joins TRBV5-1 and TRBJ1-5, with D perhaps matching TRBD1 (5 bases). This CDR3 contains 16 residues. The germline V gene has CDR1 SGHRS and CDR2 YFSETQ. CDR3 sequence reads: CASSLDGDYSSQPQHF. The CDR3 coding sequence is TGCGCCAGCAGCTTAGACGGGGACTATAGCAGTCAGCCCCAGCATTTT.

This clonotype was detected many times. The genes are TRBV7-2 and TRBJ2-5, with 7 bases lining up with TRBD2. CDR3 size: 15 residues. After removal of 5 bases from V and 2 bases from J, the junction contained 8 bases not matched to a gene. CDR1 is SGHTA, CDR2 FQGNSA, per germline. CDR3 region: CASSLTLADQETQYF. CDR3 coding DNA: TGTGCCAGCAGCCTAACGCTAGCGGATCAAGAGACCCAGTACTTC.

This sequence joins TRBV28 and TRBJ1-2, with 10 bases that match TRBD1. Germline-derived CDR1 and CDR2 are MDHEN and SYDVKM. After removal of 6 bases from V and 6 bases from J, the junction contained 7 bases not matched to a gene. The CDR3 totals 14 residues. CDR3 region: CASSRDRGTDGYTF. CDR3 in DNA: TGTGCCAGCAGCCGGGACAGGGGAACGGATGGCTACACCTTC.

The chain is built from TRBV3-1 and TRBJ1-4, with TRBD1 matching 8 bases. CDR3 length: 15 amino acids. V lost 4 bases to trimming and J lost 14 bases; unmatched junction nucleotides: 15. Germline CDR1 LGHDT, CDR2 YNNKEL (reference sequence). CDR3 coding DNA: TGTGCCAGCAGCCCGACTCCCCCGACAGGGGCTTTTCTGTTTTTT. Translated: CASSPTPPTGAFLFF.

V is TRBV3-1 and J is TRBJ2-1, with 12 nucleotides matching TRBD2. V was pared by 4 bases and J by 2 bases, with 3 bases of the junction left unmatched. Germline lookup yields CDR1 LGHDT and CDR2 YNNKEL (reference sequence). The CDR3 is made up of 16 amino acids. The CDR3 here is CASSLRLAGAYNEQFF. The CDR3 DNA reads as TGTGCCAGCAGCCTCCGACTAGCGGGGGCCTACAATGAGCAGTTCTTC.

The genes are TRBV6-2 or TRBV6-3 and TRBJ2-5; weak D call: TRBD1 (5 bases). Trimming took off 0 bases at V and 13 bases at J, with 18 bases between the two ends. The CDR3 has 14 amino acids. The germline gives CDR1 MNHEY, CDR2 SVGEGT. The chain's CDR3 is CASSYSNLDRGWYF. The DNA of the CDR3 is TGTGCCAGCAGTTACTCTAATTTAGACAGAGGTTGGTACTTC.